Listed here is a single TCR beta chain. Germline V gene data show CDR1 as ENHRY and CDR2 as SYGVKD. The length of the CDR3 is 15 residues. The ends were cut back, 0 bases at V and 2 bases at J, with 10 bases in the middle. The source of the sample is a study of blood T cell repertoires in COVID-19. Study information: In each case, the material was cDNA or gDNA derived from T cells, B-cell-depleted T cells, or PBMCs.

In the authors' methods: Estimates of nucleated cell counts were drawn from the amplification of reference gene primers. Sequencing was performed with immunoSEQ multiplex PCR; in TCRdb, only in-frame clones are kept and a portion is missing. Clone size and the V and J calls come from that table; the DNA yielded D and trimming. The sample gives around 140,000 clones, roughly 88% of which show up once; approximately 1.5% is in the top ten. This rearrangement joins TRBV10-3 to TRBJ1-2; D is ambiguous. The TCR comes from a woman aged 60-70 years with acute or convalescent COVID-19. The source material was peripheral blood. CDR3 region: CAISESVQSNYGYTF. Written as DNA, the CDR3 is TGTGCCATCAGTGAGTCGGTACAGTCAAACTATGGCTACACCTTC.